This TCR beta chain appears in the sequencing data of a study of T-cell memory formation after mild COVID-19. Broader study findings: Day 15 to 85 contractors were CD4/CD8 balanced; later expanders leaned CD4+.

Details on this clonotype: Its antigen is unidentified.

One entry per CDR3 protein, called by TCRdb with MiXCR from the 5' RACE reads. The table has 190,000 or so distinct CDR3 sequences, 20% to 25% seen once. V was cut by 4 bases and J by 0 bases, with 13 bases left in between. The CDR3 consists of 16 residues. The sample was PBMCs or a T cell subset sorted from them (not recorded which). The receptor's source is an adult woman who had mild COVID-19 (a few samples of this study predate the infection). Cell type and time point are not known. The chain is built from TRBV12-3 or TRBV12-4 and TRBJ2-1; D is perhaps TRBD1 (5 bases). The DNA of the CDR3 is TGTGCCAGCAGTTCCCCCAGGGATGGCTCCTACAATGAGCAGTTCTTC. Translating it yields CASSSPRDGSYNEQFF.